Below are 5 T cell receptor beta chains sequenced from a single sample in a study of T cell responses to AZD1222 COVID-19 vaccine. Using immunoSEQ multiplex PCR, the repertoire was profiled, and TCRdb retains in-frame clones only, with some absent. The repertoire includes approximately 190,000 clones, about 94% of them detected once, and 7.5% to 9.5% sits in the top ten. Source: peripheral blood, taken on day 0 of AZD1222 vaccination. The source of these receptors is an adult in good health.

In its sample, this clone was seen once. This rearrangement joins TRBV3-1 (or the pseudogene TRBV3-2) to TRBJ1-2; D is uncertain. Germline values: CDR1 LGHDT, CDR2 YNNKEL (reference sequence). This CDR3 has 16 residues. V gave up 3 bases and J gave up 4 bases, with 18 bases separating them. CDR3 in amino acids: CASSQGRTGDLYGYTF. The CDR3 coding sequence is TGTGCCAGCAGCCAGGGAAGGACCGGCGACCTCTATGGCTACACCTTC.

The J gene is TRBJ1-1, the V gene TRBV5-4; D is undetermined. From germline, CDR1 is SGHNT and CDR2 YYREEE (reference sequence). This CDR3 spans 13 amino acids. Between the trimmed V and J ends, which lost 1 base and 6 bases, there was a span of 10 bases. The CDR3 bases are TGTGCCAGCAGCTTGCGGACGCGCGCTGAAGCTTTCTTT. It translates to CASSLRTRAEAFF.

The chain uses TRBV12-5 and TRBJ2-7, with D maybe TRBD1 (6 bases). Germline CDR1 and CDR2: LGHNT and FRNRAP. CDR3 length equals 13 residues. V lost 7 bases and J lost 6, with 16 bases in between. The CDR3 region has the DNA TGTGCTAGTGCGGACTTTTTACAGGGCGAGCAGTACTTC. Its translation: CASADFLQGEQYF. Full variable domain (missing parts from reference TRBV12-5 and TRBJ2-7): DARVTQTPRHKVTEMGQEVTMRCQPILGHNTVFWYRQTMMQGLELLAYFRNRAPLDDSGMPKDRFSAEMPDATLATLKIQPSEPRDSAVYFCASADFLQGEQYFGPGTRLTVT.

This CDR3 reads CASSLRVSGNTIYF. As DNA, the CDR3 is TGTGCCAGCAGCTTGAGGGTCTCTGGAAACACCATATATTTT. V and J are TRBV7-2 and TRBJ1-3; no clear D. Germline V gives CDR1 SGHTA, CDR2 FQGNSA. The V and J ends lost 3 bases and 0 bases respectively, with 6 bases between them. The CDR3 is 14 residues long.

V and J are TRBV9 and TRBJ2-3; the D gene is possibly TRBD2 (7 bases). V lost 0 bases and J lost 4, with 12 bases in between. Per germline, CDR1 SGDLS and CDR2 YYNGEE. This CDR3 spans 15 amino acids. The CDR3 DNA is TGTGCCAGCAGCGTAGACGGGGGGCTGGCAGATACGCAGTATTTT. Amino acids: CASSVDGGLADTQYF.